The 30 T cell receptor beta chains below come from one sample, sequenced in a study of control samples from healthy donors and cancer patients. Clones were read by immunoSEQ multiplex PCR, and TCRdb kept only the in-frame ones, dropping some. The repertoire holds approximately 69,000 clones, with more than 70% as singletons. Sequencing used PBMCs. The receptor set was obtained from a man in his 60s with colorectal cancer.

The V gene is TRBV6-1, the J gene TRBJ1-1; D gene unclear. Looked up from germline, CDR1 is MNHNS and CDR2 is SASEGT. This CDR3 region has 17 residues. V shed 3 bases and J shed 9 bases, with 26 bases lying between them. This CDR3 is CASSDPHDRTETFKAFF. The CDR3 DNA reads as TGTGCCAGCAGTGACCCACATGATAGGACGGAAACCTTTAAAGCTTTCTTT.

CDR3 sequence: CASSQVPQSGGPQETQYF. CDR3 nucleotides: TGTGCCAGCAGCCAAGTCCCCCAAAGCGGGGGCCCCCAAGAGACCCAGTACTTC. This chain connects TRBV3-1 (or the pseudogene TRBV3-2) to TRBJ2-5, with TRBD2 matching 8 bases. The CDR3 contains 18 residues. The germline gives CDR1 LGHDT, CDR2 YNNKEL (reference sequence). V lost 1 base and J lost 1; bases outside the gene matches: 11.

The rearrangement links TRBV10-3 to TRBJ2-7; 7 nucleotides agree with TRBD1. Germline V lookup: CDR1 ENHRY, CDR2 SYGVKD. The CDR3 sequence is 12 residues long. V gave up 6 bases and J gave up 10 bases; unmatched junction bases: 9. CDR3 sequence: CAIRDRDSPQYF. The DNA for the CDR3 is TGTGCCATCAGGGACCGGGACAGTCCACAGTACTTC.

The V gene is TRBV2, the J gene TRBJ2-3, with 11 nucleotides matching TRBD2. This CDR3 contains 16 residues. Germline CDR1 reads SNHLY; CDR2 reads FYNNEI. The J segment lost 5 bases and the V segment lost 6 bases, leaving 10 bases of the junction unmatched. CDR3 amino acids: CASRPGSGGAGDTQYF. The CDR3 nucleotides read TGTGCCAGCAGACCAGGTAGCGGGGGGGCCGGAGATACGCAGTATTTT.

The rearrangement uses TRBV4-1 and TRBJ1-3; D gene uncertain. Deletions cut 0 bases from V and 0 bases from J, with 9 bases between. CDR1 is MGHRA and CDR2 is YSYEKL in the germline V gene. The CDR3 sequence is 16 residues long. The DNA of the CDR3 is TGCGCCAGCAGCCAAGAGTCCGCGTTCTCTGGAAACACCATATATTTT. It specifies CASSQESAFSGNTIYF.

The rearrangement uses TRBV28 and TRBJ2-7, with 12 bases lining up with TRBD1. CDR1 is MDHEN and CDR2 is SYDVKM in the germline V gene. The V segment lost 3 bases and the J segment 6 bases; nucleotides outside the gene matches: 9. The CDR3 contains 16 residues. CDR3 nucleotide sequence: TGTGCCAGCAGTTTTGCCGGGACAGGGGGCACCTTCGAGCAGTACTTC. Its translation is CASSFAGTGGTFEQYF.

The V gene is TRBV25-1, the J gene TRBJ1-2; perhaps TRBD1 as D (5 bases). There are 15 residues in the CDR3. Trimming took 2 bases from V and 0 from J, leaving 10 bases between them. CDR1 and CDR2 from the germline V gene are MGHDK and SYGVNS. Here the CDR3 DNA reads TGTGCCAGCAGTGAAGTTGGGGGAACTAACTATGGCTACACCTTC. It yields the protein CASSEVGGTNYGYTF.

The CDR3 loop is CASSQGETIRGTEAFF. The CDR3 DNA reads as TGCGCCAGCAGCCAAGGAGAGACAATACGGGGCACTGAAGCTTTCTTT. The chain has TRBV4-1 and TRBJ1-1; unclear D gene. This CDR3 comprises 16 residues. CDR1 and CDR2 (germline): MGHRA, YSYEKL. V shed 1 base and J shed 4 bases, with 16 bases lying between them.

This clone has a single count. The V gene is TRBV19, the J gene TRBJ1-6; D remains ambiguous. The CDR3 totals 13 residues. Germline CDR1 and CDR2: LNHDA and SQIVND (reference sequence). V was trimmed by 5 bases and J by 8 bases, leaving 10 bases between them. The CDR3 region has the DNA TGTGCCAGTAGTCCCCGGCCGGATTCACCCCTCCACTTT. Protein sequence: CASSPRPDSPLHF.

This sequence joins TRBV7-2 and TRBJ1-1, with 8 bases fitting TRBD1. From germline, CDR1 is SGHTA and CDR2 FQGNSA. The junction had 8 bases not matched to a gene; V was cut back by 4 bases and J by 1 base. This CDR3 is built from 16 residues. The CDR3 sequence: CASSSQGGQGNTEAFF. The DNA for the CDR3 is TGTGCCAGCAGCTCCCAAGGAGGACAGGGGAACACTGAAGCTTTCTTT.

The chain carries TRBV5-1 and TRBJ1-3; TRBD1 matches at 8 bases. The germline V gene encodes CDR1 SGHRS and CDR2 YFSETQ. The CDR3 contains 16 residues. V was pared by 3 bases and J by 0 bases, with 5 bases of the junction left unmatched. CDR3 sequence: CASSSDRGSSGNTIYF. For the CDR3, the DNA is TGCGCCAGCAGCTCCGACAGGGGATCCTCTGGAAACACCATATATTTT.

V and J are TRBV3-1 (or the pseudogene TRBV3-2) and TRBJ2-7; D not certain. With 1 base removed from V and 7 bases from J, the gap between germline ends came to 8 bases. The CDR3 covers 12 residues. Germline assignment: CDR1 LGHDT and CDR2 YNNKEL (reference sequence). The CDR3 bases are TGTGCCAGCAGCCAAGGAAGGTTAGAGCAGTACTTC. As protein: CASSQGRLEQYF.

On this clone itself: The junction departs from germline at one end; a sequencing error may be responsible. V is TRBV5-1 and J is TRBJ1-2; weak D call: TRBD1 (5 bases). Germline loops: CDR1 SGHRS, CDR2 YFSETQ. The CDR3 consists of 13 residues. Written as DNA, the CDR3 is TGCGCCCGCAGCCGCCGGGGGGACGGAGGCTACACCTTC. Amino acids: CARSRRGDGGYTF.

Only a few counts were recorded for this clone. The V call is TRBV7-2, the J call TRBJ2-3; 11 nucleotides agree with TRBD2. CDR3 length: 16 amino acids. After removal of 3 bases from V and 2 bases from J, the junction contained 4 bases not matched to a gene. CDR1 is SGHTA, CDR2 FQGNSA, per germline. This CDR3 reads CASSFSSGGLTDTQYF. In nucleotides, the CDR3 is TGTGCCAGCAGCTTCTCTAGCGGGGGGCTCACAGATACGCAGTATTTT.

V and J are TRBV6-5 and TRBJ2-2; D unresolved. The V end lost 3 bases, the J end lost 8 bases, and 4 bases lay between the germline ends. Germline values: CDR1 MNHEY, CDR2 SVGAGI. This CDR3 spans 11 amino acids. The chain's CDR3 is CASSYYGELFF. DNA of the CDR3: TGTGCCAGCAGTTATTATGGGGAGCTGTTTTTT.

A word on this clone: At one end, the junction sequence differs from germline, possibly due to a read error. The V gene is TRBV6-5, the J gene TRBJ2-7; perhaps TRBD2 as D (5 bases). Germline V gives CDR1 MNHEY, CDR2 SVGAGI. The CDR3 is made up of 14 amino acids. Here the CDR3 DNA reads TGTGCCAGCAGATACTCCCGTTTGAGGGTACAGCAGTACTTC. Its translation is CASRYSRLRVQQYF.

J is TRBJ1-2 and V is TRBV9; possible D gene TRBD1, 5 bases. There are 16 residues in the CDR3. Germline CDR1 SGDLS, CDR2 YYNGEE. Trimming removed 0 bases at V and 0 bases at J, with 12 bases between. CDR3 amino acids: CASSVDGGRTNYGYTF. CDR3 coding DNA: TGTGCCAGCAGCGTAGATGGGGGGAGAACTAACTATGGCTACACCTTC.

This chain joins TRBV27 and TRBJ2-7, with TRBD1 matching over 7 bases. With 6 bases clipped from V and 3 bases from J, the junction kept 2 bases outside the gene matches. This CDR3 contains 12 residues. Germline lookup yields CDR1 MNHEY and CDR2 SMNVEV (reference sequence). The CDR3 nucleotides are TGTGCCAGCAGGACAGGGAGCTACGAGCAGTACTTC. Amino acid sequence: CASRTGSYEQYF.

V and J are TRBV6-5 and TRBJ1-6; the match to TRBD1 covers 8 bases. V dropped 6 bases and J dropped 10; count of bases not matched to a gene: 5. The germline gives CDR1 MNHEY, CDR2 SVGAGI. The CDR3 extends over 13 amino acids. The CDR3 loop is CASRGQGGSPLHF. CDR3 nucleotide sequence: TGTGCCAGCAGAGGACAGGGCGGCTCACCCCTCCACTTT.

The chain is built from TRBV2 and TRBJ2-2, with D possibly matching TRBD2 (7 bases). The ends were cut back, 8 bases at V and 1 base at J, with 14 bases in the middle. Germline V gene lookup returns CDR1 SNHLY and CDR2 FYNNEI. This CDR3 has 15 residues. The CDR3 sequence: CASALRGGNTGELFF. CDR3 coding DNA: TGTGCCAGCGCCTTGAGGGGGGGGAACACCGGGGAGCTGTTTTTT. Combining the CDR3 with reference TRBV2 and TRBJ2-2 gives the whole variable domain EPEVTQTPSHQVTQMGQEVILRCVPISNHLYFYWYRQILGQKVEFLVSFYNNEISEKSEIFDDQFSVERPDGSNFTLKIRSTKLEDSAMYFCASALRGGNTGELFFGEGSRLTVL.

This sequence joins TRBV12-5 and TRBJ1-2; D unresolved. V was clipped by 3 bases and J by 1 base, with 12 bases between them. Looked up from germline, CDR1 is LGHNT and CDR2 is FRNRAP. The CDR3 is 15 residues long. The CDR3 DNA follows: TGTGCTAGTGGTTTCCGCGGGAGGGATAACTATGGCTACACCTTC. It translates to CASGFRGRDNYGYTF.

CDR3 amino acids: CAWSLSAAVSNQPQHF. CDR3 nucleotides: TGTGCCTGGAGTCTCTCTGCGGCGGTCAGCAATCAGCCCCAGCATTTT. This chain connects TRBV30 to TRBJ1-5; no definite D call. The CDR3 extends over 16 amino acids. V lost 2 bases and J lost 1, with 15 bases in between. Germline loops: CDR1 GTSNPN, CDR2 SVGIG (reference sequence). Variable domain in full (rest from reference TRBV30 and TRBJ1-5): SQTIHQWPATLVQPVGSPLSLECTVEGTSNPNLYWYRQAAGRGLQLLFYSVGIGQISSEVPQNLSASRPQDRQFILSSKKLLLSDSGFYLCAWSLSAAVSNQPQHFGDGTRLSIL.

CDR3 DNA sequence: TGTGCCAGCAGCTCCCACGGCAGGGACTATGGCTACACCTTC. This encodes CASSSHGRDYGYTF. The chain is built from TRBV11-2 and TRBJ1-2, with D maybe TRBD1 (5 bases). CDR1 and CDR2 from the germline V gene are SGHAT and FQNNGV. The CDR3 length is 14 residues. Between the trimmed V and J ends, which lost 4 bases and 3 bases, there was a span of 12 bases.

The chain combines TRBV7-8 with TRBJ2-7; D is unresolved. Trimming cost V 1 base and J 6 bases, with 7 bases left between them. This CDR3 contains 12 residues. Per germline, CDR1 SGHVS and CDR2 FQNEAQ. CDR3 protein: CASSLVRTEQYF. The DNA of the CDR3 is TGTGCCAGCAGCTTAGTCCGGACCGAGCAGTACTTC. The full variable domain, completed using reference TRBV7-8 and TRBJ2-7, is GAGVSQSPRYKVAKRGQDVALRCDPISGHVSLFWYQQALGQGPEFLTYFQNEAQLDKSGLPSDRFFAERPEGSVSTLKIQRTQQEDSAVYLCASSLVRTEQYFGPGTRLTVT.

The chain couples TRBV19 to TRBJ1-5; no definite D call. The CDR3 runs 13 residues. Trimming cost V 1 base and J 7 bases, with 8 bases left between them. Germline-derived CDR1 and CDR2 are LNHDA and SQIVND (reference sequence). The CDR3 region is CASSIGVSQPQHF. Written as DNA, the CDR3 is TGTGCCAGTAGTATAGGGGTGTCACAGCCCCAGCATTTT.

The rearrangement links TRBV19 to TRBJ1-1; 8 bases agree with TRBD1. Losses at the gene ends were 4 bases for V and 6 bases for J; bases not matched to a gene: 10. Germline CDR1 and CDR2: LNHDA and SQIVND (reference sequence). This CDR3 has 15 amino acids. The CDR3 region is CASSTRTGWGPEAFF. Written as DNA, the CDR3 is TGTGCCAGTAGTACCCGGACAGGGTGGGGACCTGAAGCTTTCTTT.

DNA of the CDR3: TGTGCCAGCAGCGGGGGCTTTCAGGGGGCCGACCGGAGAGAGGGGGAAAAACTGTTTTTT. As protein: CASSGGFQGADRREGEKLFF. V and J are TRBV21-1 and TRBJ1-4; TRBD1 is taken as the D call from the table, unchecked against the DNA. TRBV21-1 is a known pseudogene. The CDR3 covers 20 residues.

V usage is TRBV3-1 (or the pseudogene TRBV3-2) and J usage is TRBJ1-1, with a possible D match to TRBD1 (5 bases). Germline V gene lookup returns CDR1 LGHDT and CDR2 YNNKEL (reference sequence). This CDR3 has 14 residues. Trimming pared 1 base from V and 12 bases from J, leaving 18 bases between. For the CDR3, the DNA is TGTGCCAGCAGCCAAGGGGGGGGTGGCCTCCGGTCTTTCTTT. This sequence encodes CASSQGGGGLRSFF.

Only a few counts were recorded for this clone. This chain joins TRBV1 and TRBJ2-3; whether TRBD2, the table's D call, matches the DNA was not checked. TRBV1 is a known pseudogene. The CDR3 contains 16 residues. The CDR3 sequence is CTSSHPPGVATDTQYF. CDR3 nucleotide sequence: TGCACCAGCAGCCACCCCCCGGGGGTAGCCACAGATACGCAGTATTTT.

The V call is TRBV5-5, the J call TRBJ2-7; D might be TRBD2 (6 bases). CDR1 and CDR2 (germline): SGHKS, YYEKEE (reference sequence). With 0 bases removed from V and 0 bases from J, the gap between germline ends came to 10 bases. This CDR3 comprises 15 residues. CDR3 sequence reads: CASSLGGTLSYEQYF. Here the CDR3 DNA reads TGTGCCAGCAGCTTGGGCGGGACCCTCTCCTACGAGCAGTACTTC.